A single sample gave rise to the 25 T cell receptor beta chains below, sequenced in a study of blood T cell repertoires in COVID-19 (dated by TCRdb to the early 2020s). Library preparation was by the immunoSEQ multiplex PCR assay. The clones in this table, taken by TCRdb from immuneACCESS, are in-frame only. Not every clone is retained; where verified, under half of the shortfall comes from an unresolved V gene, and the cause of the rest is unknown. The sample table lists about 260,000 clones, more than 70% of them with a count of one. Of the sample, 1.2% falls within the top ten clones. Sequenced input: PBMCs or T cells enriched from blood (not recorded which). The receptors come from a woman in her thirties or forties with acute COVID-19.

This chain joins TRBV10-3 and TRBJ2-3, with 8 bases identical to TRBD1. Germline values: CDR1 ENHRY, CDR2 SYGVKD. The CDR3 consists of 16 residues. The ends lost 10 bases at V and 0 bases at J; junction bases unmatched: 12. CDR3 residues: CATANRGVTSTDTQYF. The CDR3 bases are TGTGCCACGGCCAACAGGGGGGTTACTAGCACAGATACGCAGTATTTT.

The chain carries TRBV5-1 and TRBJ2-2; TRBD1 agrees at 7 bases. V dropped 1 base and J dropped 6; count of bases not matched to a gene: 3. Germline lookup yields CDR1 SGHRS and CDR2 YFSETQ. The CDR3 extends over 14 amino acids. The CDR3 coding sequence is TGCGCCAGCAGCTTGCTGGACAGGCCCGGGGAGCTGTTTTTT. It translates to CASSLLDRPGELFF.

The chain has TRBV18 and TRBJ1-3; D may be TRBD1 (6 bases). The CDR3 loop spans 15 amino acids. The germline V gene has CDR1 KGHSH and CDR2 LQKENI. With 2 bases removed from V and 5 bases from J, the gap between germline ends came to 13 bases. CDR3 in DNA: TGTGCCAGCTCACCAGGGCAGGGGCTAAGAAACACCATATATTTT. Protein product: CASSPGQGLRNTIYF.

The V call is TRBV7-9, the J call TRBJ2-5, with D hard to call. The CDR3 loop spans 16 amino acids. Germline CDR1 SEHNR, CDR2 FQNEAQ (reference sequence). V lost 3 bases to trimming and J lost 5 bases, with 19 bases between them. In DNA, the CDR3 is TGTGCCAGCAGCTTTGGTACGGTACCGCCTCGGGAGACCCAGTACTTC. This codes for CASSFGTVPPRETQYF.

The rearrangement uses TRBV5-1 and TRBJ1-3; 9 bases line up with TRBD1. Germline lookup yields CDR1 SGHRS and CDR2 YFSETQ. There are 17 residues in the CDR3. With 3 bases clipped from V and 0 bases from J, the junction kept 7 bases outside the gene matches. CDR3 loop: CASSYTGTGYSGNTIYF. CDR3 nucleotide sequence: TGCGCCAGCAGCTATACCGGGACAGGGTACTCTGGAAACACCATATATTTT. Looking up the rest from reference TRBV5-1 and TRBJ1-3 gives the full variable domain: KAGVTQTPRYLIKTRGQQVTLSCSPISGHRSVSWYQQTPGQGLQFLFEYFSETQRNKGNFPGRFSGRQFSNSRSEMNVSTLELGDSALYLCASSYTGTGYSGNTIYFGEGSWLTVV.

The CDR3 region is CASRHQQGSTEAFF. Here the CDR3 DNA reads TGTGCCAGCAGACACCAACAGGGAAGCACTGAAGCTTTCTTT. The rearrangement uses TRBV28 and TRBJ1-1, with D perhaps TRBD1 (6 bases). Between the trimmed V and J ends, which lost 6 bases and 4 bases, there was a span of 15 bases. There are 14 residues in the CDR3. Germline V gene sequence: CDR1 MDHEN, CDR2 SYDVKM. Variable domain in full (rest from reference TRBV28 and TRBJ1-1): DVKVTQSSRYLVKRTGEKVFLECVQDMDHENMFWYRQDPGLGLRLIYFSYDVKMKEKGDIPEGYSVSREKKERFSLILESASTNQTSMYLCASRHQQGSTEAFFGQGTRLTVV.

DNA of the CDR3: TGTGCCAGCAGCTCAACAGGGTCATACACTGAAGCTTTCTTT. It translates to CASSSTGSYTEAFF. The gene calls are TRBV11-3 and TRBJ1-1, with D tentatively TRBD1 (6 bases). Germline CDR1 SGHNT, CDR2 YENEEA. This CDR3 has 14 amino acids. Trimming left V 4 bases short and J 3 bases short, with 12 bases between. The variable domain in full, completed from reference TRBV11-3 and TRBJ1-1, reads EAGVVQSPRYKIIEKKQPVAFWCNPISGHNTLYWYLQNLGQGPELLIRYENEEAVDDSQLPKDRFSAERLKGVDSTLKIQPAELGDSAVYLCASSSTGSYTEAFFGQGTRLTVV.

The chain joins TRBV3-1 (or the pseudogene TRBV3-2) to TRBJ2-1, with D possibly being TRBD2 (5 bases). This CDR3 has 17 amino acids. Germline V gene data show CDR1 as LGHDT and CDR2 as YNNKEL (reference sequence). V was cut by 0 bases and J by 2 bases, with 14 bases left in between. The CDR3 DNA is TGTGCCAGCAGCCAAGATTCGAGGGAGTGGCCCTACAATGAGCAGTTCTTC. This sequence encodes CASSQDSREWPYNEQFF.

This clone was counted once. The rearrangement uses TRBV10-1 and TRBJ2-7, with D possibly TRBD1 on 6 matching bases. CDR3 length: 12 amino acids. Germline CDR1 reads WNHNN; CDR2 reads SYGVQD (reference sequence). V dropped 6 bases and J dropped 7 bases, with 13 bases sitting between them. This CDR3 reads CASSGQPGEQYF. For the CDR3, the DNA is TGCGCCAGCAGCGGACAGCCTGGGGAGCAGTACTTC.

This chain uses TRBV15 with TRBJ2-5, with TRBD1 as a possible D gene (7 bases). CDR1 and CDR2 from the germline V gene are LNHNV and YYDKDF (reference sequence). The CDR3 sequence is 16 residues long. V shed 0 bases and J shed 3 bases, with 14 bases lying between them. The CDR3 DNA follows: TGTGCCACCAGCAGAGATCCGGGGGACAGAAAAGAGACCCAGTACTTC. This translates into CATSRDPGDRKETQYF.

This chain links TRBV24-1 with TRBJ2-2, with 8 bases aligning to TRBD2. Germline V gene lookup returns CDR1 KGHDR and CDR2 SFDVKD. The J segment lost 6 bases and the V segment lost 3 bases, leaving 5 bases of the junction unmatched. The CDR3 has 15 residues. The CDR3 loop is CATSDGGRRPGELFF. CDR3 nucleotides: TGTGCCACCAGTGATGGCGGGAGGAGACCCGGGGAGCTGTTTTTT.

The CDR3 nucleotides read TGTGCCAGCAGCCAAGGAGAGCAGGGGTCGTTCTTC. It encodes CASSQGEQGSFF. The V call is TRBV3-1 (or the pseudogene TRBV3-2), the J call TRBJ2-1, with D tentatively TRBD1 (6 bases). Trimming pared 1 base from V and 15 bases from J, leaving 13 bases between. The V gene's germline CDR1 is LGHDT and CDR2 YNNKEL (reference sequence). The CDR3 totals 12 residues.

CDR3 DNA: TGTGCCACCAGTGATCCAATTCGGGACATCGCGAACACCGGGGAGCTGTTTTTT. Amino acid sequence: CATSDPIRDIANTGELFF. The rearrangement uses TRBV24-1 and TRBJ2-2; tentative D call: TRBD1 (6 bases). The V and J ends lost 3 bases and 0 bases respectively, with 16 bases between them. Germline V gives CDR1 KGHDR, CDR2 SFDVKD. This CDR3 has 18 amino acids.

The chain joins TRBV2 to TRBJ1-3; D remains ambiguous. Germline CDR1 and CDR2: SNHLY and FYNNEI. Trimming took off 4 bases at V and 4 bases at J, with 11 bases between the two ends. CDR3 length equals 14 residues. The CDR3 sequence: CASSGGGLGNTIYF. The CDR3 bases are TGTGCCAGCAGTGGGGGAGGACTCGGAAACACCATATATTTT.

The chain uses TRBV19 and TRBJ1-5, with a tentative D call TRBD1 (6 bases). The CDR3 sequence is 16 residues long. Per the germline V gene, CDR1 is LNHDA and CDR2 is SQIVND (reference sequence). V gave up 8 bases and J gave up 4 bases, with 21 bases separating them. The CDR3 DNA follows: TGTGCCAGTGAGGGGGTGTTTCTAAGTGGTAATCAGCCCCAGCATTTT. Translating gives CASEGVFLSGNQPQHF.

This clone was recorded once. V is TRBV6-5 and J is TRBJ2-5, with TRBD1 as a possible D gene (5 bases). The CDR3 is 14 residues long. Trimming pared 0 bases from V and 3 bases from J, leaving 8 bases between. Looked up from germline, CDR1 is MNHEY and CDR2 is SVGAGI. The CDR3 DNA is TGTGCCAGCAGTTACTCGAAAGGGGAAGAGACCCAGTACTTC. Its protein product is CASSYSKGEETQYF.

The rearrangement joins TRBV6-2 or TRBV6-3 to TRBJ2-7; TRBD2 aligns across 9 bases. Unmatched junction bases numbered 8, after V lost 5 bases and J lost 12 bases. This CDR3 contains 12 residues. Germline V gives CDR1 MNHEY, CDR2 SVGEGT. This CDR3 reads CASSEASGRSYV. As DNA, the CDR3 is TGTGCCAGCAGTGAGGCAAGCGGGAGGTCGTACGTC.

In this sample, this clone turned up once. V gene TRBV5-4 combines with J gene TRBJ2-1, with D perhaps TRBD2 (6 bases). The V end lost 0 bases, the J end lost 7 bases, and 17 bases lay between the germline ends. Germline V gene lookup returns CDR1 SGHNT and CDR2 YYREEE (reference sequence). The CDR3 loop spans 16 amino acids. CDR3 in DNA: TGTGCCAGCAGCTTGGCAGCGGGTCCTCCTGGGAATGAGCAGTTCTTC. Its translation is CASSLAAGPPGNEQFF.

CDR3 residues: CAWSGQPNQPQHF. The CDR3 nucleotides are TGTGCCTGGAGCGGACAGCCGAATCAGCCCCAGCATTTT. The chain recombines TRBV30 with TRBJ1-5; possibly TRBD1 for D (6 bases). The germline V gene has CDR1 GTSNPN and CDR2 SVGIG (reference sequence). The CDR3 extends over 13 amino acids. The V gene lost 3 bases and the J gene lost 4 bases, with 10 bases spanning the gap.

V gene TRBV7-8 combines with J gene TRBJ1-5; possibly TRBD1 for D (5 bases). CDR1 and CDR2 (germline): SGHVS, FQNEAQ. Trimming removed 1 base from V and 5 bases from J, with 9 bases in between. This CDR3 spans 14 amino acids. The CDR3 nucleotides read TGTGCCAGCAGCTTAGTCAGGGAGGATCAGCCCCAGCATTTT. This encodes CASSLVREDQPQHF.

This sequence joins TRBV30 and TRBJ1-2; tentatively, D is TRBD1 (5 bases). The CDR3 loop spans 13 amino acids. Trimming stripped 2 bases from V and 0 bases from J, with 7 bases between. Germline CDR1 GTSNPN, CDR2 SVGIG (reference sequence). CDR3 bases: TGTGCCTGGAGTCCAGGGACTAACTATGGCTACACCTTC. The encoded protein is CAWSPGTNYGYTF. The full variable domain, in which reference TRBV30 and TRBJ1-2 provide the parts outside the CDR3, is SQTIHQWPATLVQPVGSPLSLECTVEGTSNPNLYWYRQAAGRGLQLLFYSVGIGQISSEVPQNLSASRPQDRQFILSSKKLLLSDSGFYLCAWSPGTNYGYTFGSGTRLTVV.

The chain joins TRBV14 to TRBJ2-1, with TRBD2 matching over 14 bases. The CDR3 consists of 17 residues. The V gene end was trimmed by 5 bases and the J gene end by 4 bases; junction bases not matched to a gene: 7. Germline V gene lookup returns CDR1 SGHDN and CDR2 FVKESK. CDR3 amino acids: CASSYGTSGSPYNEQFF. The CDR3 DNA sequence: TGTGCCAGCAGCTATGGGACTAGCGGGAGTCCTTACAATGAGCAGTTCTTC.

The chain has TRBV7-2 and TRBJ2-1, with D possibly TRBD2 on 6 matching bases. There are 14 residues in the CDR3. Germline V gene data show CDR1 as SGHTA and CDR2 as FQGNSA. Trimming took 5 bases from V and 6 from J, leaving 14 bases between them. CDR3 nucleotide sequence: TGTGCCAGCAGCCGCGGGACCCTTGTCAATGAGCAGTTCTTC. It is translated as CASSRGTLVNEQFF. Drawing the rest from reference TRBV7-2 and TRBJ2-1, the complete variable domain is GAGVSQSPSNKVTEKGKDVELRCDPISGHTALYWYRQSLGQGLEFLIYFQGNSAPDKSGLPSDRFSAERTGGSVSTLTIQRTQQEDSAVYLCASSRGTLVNEQFFGPGTRLTVL.

This chain's CDR3 is CATDSLSGANVLTF. The CDR3, as DNA: TGTGCCACGGACAGCCTCTCTGGGGCCAACGTCCTGACTTTC. The gene calls are TRBV28 and TRBJ2-6, with D possibly TRBD1 on 6 matching bases. Germline V lookup: CDR1 MDHEN, CDR2 SYDVKM. The CDR3 extends over 14 amino acids. Trimming stripped 10 bases from V and 0 bases from J, with 10 bases between.

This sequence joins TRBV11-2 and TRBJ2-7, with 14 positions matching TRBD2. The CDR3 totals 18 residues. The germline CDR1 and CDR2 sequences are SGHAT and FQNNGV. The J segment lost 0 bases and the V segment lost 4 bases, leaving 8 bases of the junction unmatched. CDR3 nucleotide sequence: TGTGCCAGCAGCTCACCGACTAGCGGGAGGGAAAGCTCCTACGAGCAGTACTTC. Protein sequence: CASSSPTSGRESSYEQYF.